One T cell receptor beta chain is described in this entry. Its antigen is still unknown. It is likely a read error, because the conserved phenylalanine at the end of the CDR3 is missing. This sample is drawn from a study of breast tumors, draining lymph nodes, adjacent tissues. Overall study results and limits: Compared with lymph nodes, tumors were less diverse; compared with nontumor tissue, more. Data fit most tumor T cells coming from lymph node, expanding in tumor.

In TCRdb, the multiplex PCR reads were re-called with MiXCR into one record per CDR3 protein. The sample lists around 70,000 distinct CDR3 sequences, around two fifths occurring once. V shed 2 bases and J shed 6 bases, with 19 bases lying between them. This CDR3 has 15 residues. Looked up from germline, CDR1 is DFQATT and CDR2 is SNEGSKA (reference sequence). The receptor's source is a female donor with breast cancer. Some clones in this sample may be carry-over from other donors' samples. The chain employs TRBV20-1 and TRBJ1-2, with no clear D. Sequencing was carried out using breast tumor tissue. CDR3 bases: TGCAGTGCTAGATTGGCCCGGCTGGCTGCGCATGGCTACACCCTC. Protein: CSARLARLAAHGYTL.